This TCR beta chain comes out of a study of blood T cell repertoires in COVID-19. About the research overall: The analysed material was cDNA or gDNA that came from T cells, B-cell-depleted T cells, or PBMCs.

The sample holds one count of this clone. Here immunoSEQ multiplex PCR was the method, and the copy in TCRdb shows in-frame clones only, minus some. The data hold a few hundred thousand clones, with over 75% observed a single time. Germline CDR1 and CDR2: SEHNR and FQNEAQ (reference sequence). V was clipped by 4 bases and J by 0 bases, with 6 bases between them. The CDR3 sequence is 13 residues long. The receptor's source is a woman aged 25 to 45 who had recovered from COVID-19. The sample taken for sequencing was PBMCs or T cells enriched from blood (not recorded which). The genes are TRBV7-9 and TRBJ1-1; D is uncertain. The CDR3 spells CASSYDMNTEAFF. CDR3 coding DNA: TGTGCCAGCAGCTACGACATGAACACTGAAGCTTTCTTT.